Below are 5 T cell receptor beta chains sequenced from a single sample in a study of cytomegalovirus exposure and HLA in healthy donors. Primers for the PCR totalled 60 Vbeta and 13 Jbeta. Profiling relied on immunoSEQ multiplex PCR, and the TCRdb table lists in-frame clones only, not all of them. The table shows roughly 150,000 clones, with around 84% occurring only once. Sequencing was performed on PBMCs. Receptors originate from a man aged 25-45 years in good health and CMV-seropositive.

This sequence joins TRBV5-6 and TRBJ1-4; D not resolved. From germline, CDR1 is SGHDT and CDR2 YYEEEE. Trimming took 0 bases from V and 8 from J, leaving 8 bases between them. The CDR3 is made up of 13 amino acids. The CDR3 spells CASSLELKEKLFF. CDR3 coding DNA: TGTGCCAGCAGCTTGGAACTGAAGGAAAAACTGTTTTTT. Variable domain in full (rest from reference TRBV5-6 and TRBJ1-4): DAGVTQSPTHLIKTRGQQVTLRCSPKSGHDTVSWYQQALGQGPQFIFQYYEEEERQRGNFPDRFSGHQFPNYSSELNVNALLLGDSALYLCASSLELKEKLFFGSGTQLSVL.

The chain employs TRBV4-1 and TRBJ2-5; the D gene is possibly TRBD2 (6 bases). Trimming took 4 bases from V and 5 from J, leaving 20 bases between them. CDR3 length: 16 residues. CDR1 and CDR2 from the germline V gene are MGHRA and YSYEKL. The CDR3 is CASSRSGPGLGETQYF. The CDR3 DNA follows: TGCGCCAGCAGCCGTAGCGGCCCGGGCCTAGGGGAGACCCAGTACTTC.

J is TRBJ2-3 and V is TRBV4-2; 7 bases are shared with TRBD2. This CDR3 spans 16 amino acids. Germline V gene data show CDR1 as LGHNA and CDR2 as YNFKEQ. The trim removed 1 base at V and 0 bases at J, leaving 4 bases unmatched. CDR3 bases: TGTGCCAGCAGCCAAGGTCTAGCGGCAAGCACAGATACGCAGTATTTT. Encoded protein: CASSQGLAASTDTQYF.

This chain links TRBV4-1 with TRBJ2-1, with 10 bases fitting TRBD2. Germline V gives CDR1 MGHRA, CDR2 YSYEKL. The CDR3 consists of 18 residues. Trimming cost V 1 base and J 1 base; bases outside gene matches: 7. The CDR3 bases are TGCGCCAGCAGCCAAGGTCCCGGGACTAGCGTGTCCTACAATGAGCAGTTCTTC. Protein sequence: CASSQGPGTSVSYNEQFF.

This sequence joins TRBV7-2 and TRBJ2-7; tentative D call: TRBD2 (6 bases). Germline V gene data show CDR1 as SGHTA and CDR2 as FQGNSA. Trimming removed 0 bases from V and 4 bases from J, with 13 bases in between. The CDR3 runs to 15 residues. The CDR3 nucleotides are TGTGCCAGCAGCTTAGCGCACAACGGGGGTTACGAGCAGTACGTC. Protein sequence: CASSLAHNGGYEQYV.